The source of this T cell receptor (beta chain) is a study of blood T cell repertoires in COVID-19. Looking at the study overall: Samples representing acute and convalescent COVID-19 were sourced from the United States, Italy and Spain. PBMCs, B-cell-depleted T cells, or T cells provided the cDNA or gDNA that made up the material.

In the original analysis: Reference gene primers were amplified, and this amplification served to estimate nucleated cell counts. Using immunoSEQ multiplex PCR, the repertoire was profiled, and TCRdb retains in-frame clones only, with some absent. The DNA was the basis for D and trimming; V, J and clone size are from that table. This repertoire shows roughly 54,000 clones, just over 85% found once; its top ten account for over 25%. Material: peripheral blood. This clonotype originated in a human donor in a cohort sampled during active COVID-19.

The CDR3 DNA follows: TGCGCCAGCAGTGAGTCGCCTTGGACAGGGGGCACCCTTAGCAATCAGCCCCAGCATTTT. As protein: CASSESPWTGGTLSNQPQHF. J is TRBJ1-5 and V is TRBV10-1; 11 bases align to TRBD1. CDR1 WNHNN and CDR2 SYGVQD come from the germline V gene (reference sequence). The J segment lost 0 bases and the V segment lost 0 bases, leaving 10 bases of the junction unmatched. The CDR3 sequence is 20 residues long.